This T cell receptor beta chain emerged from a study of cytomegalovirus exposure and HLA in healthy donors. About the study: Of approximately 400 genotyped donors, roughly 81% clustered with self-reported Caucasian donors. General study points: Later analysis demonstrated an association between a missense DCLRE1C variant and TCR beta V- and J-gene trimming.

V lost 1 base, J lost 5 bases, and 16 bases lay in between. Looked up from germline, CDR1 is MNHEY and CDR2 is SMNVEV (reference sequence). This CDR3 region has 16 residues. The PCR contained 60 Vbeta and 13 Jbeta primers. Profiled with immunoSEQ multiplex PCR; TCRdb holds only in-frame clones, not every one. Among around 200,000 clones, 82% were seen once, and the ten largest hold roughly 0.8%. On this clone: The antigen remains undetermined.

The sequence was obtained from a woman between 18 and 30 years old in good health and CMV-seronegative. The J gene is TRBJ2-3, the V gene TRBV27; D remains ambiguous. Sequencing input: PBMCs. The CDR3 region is CASSLFGGVPGDTQYF. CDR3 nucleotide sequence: TGTGCCAGCAGTTTATTTGGCGGAGTCCCGGGAGATACGCAGTATTTT.